These 2 T cell receptor beta chains share one sample of origin, sequenced in a study of T cell responses to AZD1222 COVID-19 vaccine. Generated by immunoSEQ multiplex PCR, the TCRdb table keeps only in-frame clones and is missing some. The table shows approximately 180,000 clones, with around 90% occurring only once. The source was peripheral blood, collected 28 days after the second dose of the MenACWY control vaccine. The source of these receptors is an adult who received the MenACWY meningococcal vaccine as a control.

The chain carries TRBV4-2 and TRBJ1-6; no definite D call. The CDR3 spans 17 residues. The V end was cut by 0 bases, the J end by 0 bases, with 9 bases between. Germline lookup yields CDR1 LGHNA and CDR2 YNFKEQ. The CDR3 protein is CASSQDPNSSYNSPLHF. The CDR3 DNA follows: TGTGCCAGCAGCCAAGATCCTAACAGCTCCTATAATTCACCCCTCCACTTT.

This chain links TRBV5-4 with TRBJ1-1; weak D call: TRBD1 (5 bases). Trimming stripped 3 bases from V and 4 bases from J, with 16 bases between. Germline lookup yields CDR1 SGHNT and CDR2 YYREEE (reference sequence). The length of the CDR3 is 15 residues. In DNA form, the CDR3 reads TGTGCCAGCAGCTCCCCAGGTGAGGGGATCACTGAAGCTTTCTTT. Translation: CASSSPGEGITEAFF.